This T cell receptor beta chain was identified during a study of blood T cell repertoires in COVID-19. Overall study: The samples span acute and convalescent COVID-19 from the United States, Italy and Spain.

This clone was found once. The assay was immunoSEQ multiplex PCR, and TCRdb's table has in-frame clones only and misses some. The data show 200,000 or so clones, roughly 84% seen once. Seattle patient enrollment occurred during active infection, with longitudinal follow-up thereafter. This sequence originates from a person aged 65 to 85 with COVID-19, enrolled during active disease. Sequencing was done on a sample of peripheral blood.

The CDR3 sequence is CASSRLGTGNDEQYF. The CDR3, as DNA: TGTGCCAGTAGCCGCCTGGGGACAGGGAACGACGAGCAGTACTTC. The genes are TRBV19 and TRBJ2-7; TRBD1 matches 9 bases. The length of the CDR3 is 15 residues. The trim removed 6 bases at V and 5 bases at J, leaving 11 bases unmatched. Looked up from germline, CDR1 is LNHDA and CDR2 is SQIVND (reference sequence).